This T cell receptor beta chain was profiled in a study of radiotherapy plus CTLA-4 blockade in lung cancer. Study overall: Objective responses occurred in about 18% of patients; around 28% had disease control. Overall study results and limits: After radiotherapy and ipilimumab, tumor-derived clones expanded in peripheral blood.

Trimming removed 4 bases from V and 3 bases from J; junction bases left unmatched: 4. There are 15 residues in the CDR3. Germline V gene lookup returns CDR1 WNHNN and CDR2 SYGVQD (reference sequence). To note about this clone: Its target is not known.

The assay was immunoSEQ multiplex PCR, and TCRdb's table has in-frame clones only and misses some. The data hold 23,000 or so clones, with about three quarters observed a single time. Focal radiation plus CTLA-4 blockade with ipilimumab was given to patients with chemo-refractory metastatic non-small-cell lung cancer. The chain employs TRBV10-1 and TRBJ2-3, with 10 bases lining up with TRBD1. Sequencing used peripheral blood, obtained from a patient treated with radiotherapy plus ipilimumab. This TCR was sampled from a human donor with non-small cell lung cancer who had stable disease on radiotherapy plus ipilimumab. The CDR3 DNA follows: TGCGCCAGCAGTGTAGGACAGGGGGAAACAGATACGCAGTATTTT. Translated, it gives CASSVGQGETDTQYF.